One and the same sample provided the 9 T cell receptor beta chains below, sequenced in a study of monozygotic twins with inflammatory bowel disease (dated by TCRdb to the late 2010s). Receptors were amplified or captured by 5' RACE. The sequencer was an Illumina HiSeq 2500. One entry per CDR3 protein sequence results from the TCRdb reprocessing of the reads, with DNA left out. The table held for this sample gives a few hundred thousand distinct CDR3 sequences. The ten largest make up 2% to 3% of the sample. Source material: blood. The receptor set was obtained from a human donor with ulcerative colitis or Crohn's disease, or a healthy co-twin of an affected twin (not recorded which).

The rearrangement joins TRBV12-3 or TRBV12-4 to TRBJ2-7; TCRdb's D call of TRBD1 is untestable without DNA. CDR3 size: 17 residues. Here the CDR3 reads CASSLALGQGYSYEQYF.

The V call is TRBV27, the J call TRBJ2-7; TCRdb's D gene call, TRBD1, goes unchecked for lack of DNA. This CDR3 spans 16 amino acids. Germline assignment: CDR1 MNHEY and CDR2 SMNVEV (reference sequence). The CDR3 sequence is CASSKMGQIFSYEQYF.

J is TRBJ1-2 and V is TRBV6-2 or TRBV6-3; TCRdb designates TRBD1, a call that cannot be tested without DNA. The CDR3 length is 12 residues. Per the germline V gene, CDR1 is MNHEY and CDR2 is SVGEGT. The CDR3 reads CATLTGHYGYTF.

The genes are TRBV6-2 or TRBV6-3 and TRBJ2-4. In germline, CDR1 is MNHEY, CDR2 SVGEGT. The CDR3 has 14 amino acids. CDR3 sequence: CASSYFLAKNIQYF.

The genes are TRBV6-1 and TRBJ1-2; TCRdb's D gene call, TRBD1, goes unchecked for lack of DNA. This CDR3 has 14 residues. The germline V gene encodes CDR1 MNHNS and CDR2 SASEGT. Here the CDR3 reads CASSQSVQGRGYTF.

The CDR3 protein is CASSRGVGNQPQHF. The chain is built from TRBV14 and TRBJ1-5. The germline CDR1 and CDR2 sequences are SGHDN and FVKESK. The CDR3 is 14 residues long.

J is TRBJ1-5 and V is TRBV19. Germline CDR1 is LNHDA and CDR2 is SQIVND (reference sequence). The CDR3 covers 12 residues. The CDR3 reads CASRLSNQPQHF.

This sequence joins TRBV7-9 and TRBJ1-1; TCRdb outputs TRBD1, but without DNA this stays unchecked. Germline lookup yields CDR1 SEHNR and CDR2 FQNEAQ (reference sequence). The CDR3 contains 14 residues. This CDR3 is CASSSNAEGTEAFF.

This chain's CDR3 is CASSLGMHYGYTF. V is TRBV11-2 and J is TRBJ1-2; the TCRdb call, TRBD1, lacks DNA for checking. Germline V gene sequence: CDR1 SGHAT, CDR2 FQNNGV. CDR3 length equals 13 residues.